A single sample is the source of the 13 T cell receptor beta chains below, sequenced in a study of long-term antiretroviral therapy in people with HIV. The assay used was immunoSEQ (version v3.0), run at survey level. Sequencing was performed with immunoSEQ multiplex PCR; in TCRdb, only in-frame clones are kept and a portion is missing. The repertoire holds over 25,000 clones, 78% seen once, with 7.5% to 10% in the top ten. The specimen was unsorted PBMCs, collected 1.5 years before starting antiretroviral therapy. The receptor source for this set is a man aged 18 to 29 with HIV.

The chain joins TRBV7-2 to TRBJ2-4; D uncertain. Germline-derived CDR1 and CDR2 are SGHTA and FQGNSA. With 3 bases removed from V and 5 bases from J, the gap between germline ends came to 11 bases. This CDR3 is 14 amino acids long. In nucleotides, the CDR3 is TGTGCCAGCAGCTTCCGGGCTCCAGAAAACATTCAGTACTTC. This codes for CASSFRAPENIQYF.

The chain combines TRBV7-2 with TRBJ1-1; 8 bases align to TRBD1. Trimming took 4 bases from V and 6 from J; bases not matched to a gene: 10. This CDR3 spans 15 amino acids. CDR1 SGHTA and CDR2 FQGNSA come from the germline V gene. The DNA of the CDR3 is TGTGCCAGCAGCTCCAGGGGGCGTTCAATTCCTGAAGCTTTCTTT. Translating gives CASSSRGRSIPEAFF.

This clone was picked up one time. The chain is built from TRBV6-4 and TRBJ2-1; D remains ambiguous. Trimming removed 3 bases at V and 5 bases at J, with 8 bases between. The CDR3 has 13 residues. Germline lookup yields CDR1 MRHNA and CDR2 SNTAGT. The CDR3 protein is CASSERDDNEQFF. The CDR3 bases are TGTGCCAGCAGTGAAAGAGACGACAATGAGCAGTTCTTC.

The CDR3 loop reads CASSSGQGYGYTF. The CDR3 nucleotides read TGTGCCAGCAGCTCGGGACAGGGGTATGGCTACACCTTC. The rearrangement uses TRBV7-2 and TRBJ1-2, with 10 bases aligning to TRBD1. CDR1 is SGHTA and CDR2 is FQGNSA in the germline V gene. The CDR3 covers 13 residues. Trimming removed 4 bases from V and 5 bases from J; junction bases left unmatched: 1.

This clone has more than one count but fewer than ten. This chain connects TRBV7-3 to TRBJ2-7, with D perhaps being TRBD1 or TRBD2 (6 bases each). This CDR3 has 15 amino acids. The V end was cut by 0 bases, the J end by 7 bases, with 16 bases between. Germline-derived CDR1 and CDR2 are SGHTA and FQGTGA. CDR3 sequence: CASSLTEGGGGEQYF. In DNA, the CDR3 is TGTGCCAGCAGCTTAACGGAGGGGGGAGGAGGGGAGCAGTACTTC.

The rearrangement uses TRBV11-2 and TRBJ2-5; tentative D call: TRBD2 (7 bases). The CDR3 sequence is 15 residues long. Germline lookup yields CDR1 SGHAT and CDR2 FQNNGV. With 5 bases removed from V and 6 bases from J, the gap between germline ends came to 19 bases. CDR3 DNA: TGTGCCAGCAGCCCAGGGAGGGGGGACGTGCAGACCCAGTACTTC. Its translation: CASSPGRGDVQTQYF.

The rearrangement uses TRBV30 and TRBJ2-2; a weak D match, TRBD1 (5 bases). Trimming removed 0 bases at V and 4 bases at J, with 6 bases between. The V gene's germline CDR1 is GTSNPN and CDR2 SVGIG (reference sequence). The CDR3 consists of 13 residues. The CDR3 reads CAWSVDSTGELFF. The CDR3 DNA reads TGTGCCTGGAGTGTTGACAGCACCGGGGAGCTGTTTTTT. Together with reference TRBV30 and TRBJ2-2, the CDR3 gives the full variable domain: SQTIHQWPATLVQPVGSPLSLECTVEGTSNPNLYWYRQAAGRGLQLLFYSVGIGQISSEVPQNLSASRPQDRQFILSSKKLLLSDSGFYLCAWSVDSTGELFFGEGSRLTVL.

In its sample, this clone was seen once. The rearrangement links TRBV5-1 to TRBJ2-1, with 7 bases identical to TRBD2. This CDR3 is 15 amino acids long. J gave up 7 bases and V 3 bases, and 10 bases lay outside the gene matches. Germline CDR1 and CDR2: SGHRS and YFSETQ. CDR3 loop: CASSSYWRGRNEQFF. CDR3 bases: TGCGCCAGCAGCTCGTATTGGCGGGGGAGGAATGAGCAGTTCTTC.

The V gene is TRBV4-1, the J gene TRBJ2-5, with 10 bases identical to TRBD2. CDR1 is MGHRA and CDR2 is YSYEKL in the germline V gene. J lost 2 bases, V lost 1 base, and 10 bases had no gene match. The CDR3 sequence is 18 residues long. CDR3 protein: CASSQGSAGGPVQETQYF. In nucleotides, the CDR3 is TGCGCCAGCAGCCAAGGTTCAGCGGGGGGGCCGGTACAAGAGACCCAGTACTTC.

V usage is TRBV29-1 and J usage is TRBJ1-1; D unresolved. The CDR3 is 13 amino acids. Trimming took 1 base from V and 0 from J, leaving 6 bases between them. Germline assignment: CDR1 SQVTM and CDR2 ANQGSEA. The CDR3 reads CSVEGLMNTEAFF. DNA for the CDR3: TGCAGCGTTGAAGGGTTAATGAACACTGAAGCTTTCTTT.

This chain links TRBV30 with TRBJ1-1; 8 bases map to TRBD1. The germline gives CDR1 GTSNPN, CDR2 SVGIG (reference sequence). This CDR3 comprises 14 residues. The trim removed 1 base at V and 5 bases at J, leaving 6 bases unmatched. CDR3 coding DNA: TGTGCCTGGAGTGAGGGACAGGCGAGGACTGAAGCTTTCTTT. Its translation: CAWSEGQARTEAFF.

J is TRBJ2-1 and V is TRBV7-9, with D perhaps matching TRBD1 or TRBD2 (6 bases each). Deletions cut 5 bases from V and 6 bases from J, with 20 bases between. The CDR3 is made up of 16 amino acids. Looked up from germline, CDR1 is SEHNR and CDR2 is FQNEAQ (reference sequence). CDR3 protein: CASSPVRGGDSNEQFF. CDR3 sequence (DNA): TGTGCCAGCAGCCCTGTCAGGGGCGGGGACTCCAATGAGCAGTTCTTC.

The chain couples TRBV5-1 to TRBJ2-2; TRBD1 agrees at 10 bases. Trimming took 7 bases from V and 5 from J; bases not matched to a gene: 2. The CDR3 runs to 13 residues. Germline-derived CDR1 and CDR2 are SGHRS and YFSETQ. The CDR3, as DNA: TGCGCCAGCCTGGGACAGGGGACCGGGGAGCTGTTTTTT. This encodes CASLGQGTGELFF.